The 18 T cell receptor beta chains below were found in one sample sequenced in a study of blood T cells in healthy people across ages. A second roughly 6 to 12 cycle PCR used barcoded and J-beta primers. MiXCR was run by TCRdb on the 5' RACE reads, yielding one entry per CDR3 protein. The sample carries around 800,000 distinct CDR3 sequences, roughly 60% recorded once. Sequencing was performed on blood. The receptors here all came from a man younger than 40 in good health.

This clonotype was recorded a few times. This sequence joins TRBV12-3 or TRBV12-4 and TRBJ1-6; 10 nucleotides agree with TRBD1. The CDR3 extends over 14 amino acids. The V segment lost 6 bases and the J segment 11 bases; nucleotides outside the gene matches: 7. This CDR3 reads CASSEGTGVPPLHF. CDR3 in DNA: TGTGCCAGCAGCGAGGGGACAGGGGTTCCACCCCTCCACTTT.

The chain uses TRBV10-3 and TRBJ1-4; 9 nucleotides line up with TRBD1. The CDR3 is made up of 17 amino acids. Germline CDR1 reads ENHRY; CDR2 reads SYGVKD. The trim removed 2 bases at V and 4 bases at J, leaving 8 bases unmatched. CDR3 loop: CAISEGPGQGINEKLFF. The CDR3 region has the DNA TGTGCCATCAGTGAGGGGCCAGGACAGGGGATTAATGAAAAACTGTTTTTT.

This clonotype was counted once. The chain has TRBV15 and TRBJ2-3; 11 bases fit TRBD2. Germline loops: CDR1 LNHNV, CDR2 YYDKDF (reference sequence). Trimming cost V 3 bases and J 7 bases; bases outside gene matches: 6. The CDR3 extends over 15 amino acids. The CDR3, as DNA: TGTGCCACCAGCAGCGGGACTAGCGGACCCAATACGCAGTATTTT. It yields the protein CATSSGTSGPNTQYF.

The chain employs TRBV5-1 and TRBJ2-3; 10 nucleotides line up with TRBD2. Germline V CDR1 and CDR2: SGHRS, YFSETQ. J lost 6 bases, V lost 4 bases, and 11 bases had no gene match. The CDR3 covers 16 residues. The chain's CDR3 is CASSRTERGGPDTQYF. The CDR3 bases are TGCGCCAGCAGCCGGACGGAGCGGGGGGGTCCGGATACGCAGTATTTT.

This clonotype was seen just once. V and J are TRBV3-1 and TRBJ2-7; 7 positions agree with TRBD2. The CDR3 runs to 16 residues. Germline V gene sequence: CDR1 LGHDT, CDR2 YNNKEL (reference sequence). Trimming cost V 1 base and J 7 bases; bases outside gene matches: 13. For the CDR3, the DNA is TGTGCCAGCAGCCAAGTTACGGCGGGGGTGGCTTGGGAGCAGTACTTC. It encodes CASSQVTAGVAWEQYF.

This chain uses TRBV6-6 with TRBJ2-3; TRBD2 is a possible D gene (7 bases). Germline V gene lookup returns CDR1 MNHNY and CDR2 SVGAGI (reference sequence). V lost 4 bases to trimming and J lost 5 bases, with 19 bases between them. The length of the CDR3 is 16 residues. The CDR3 DNA sequence: TGTGCCAGCAGTTCCCTTTATGAGGGGGGGGAAGATACGCAGTATTTT. As protein: CASSSLYEGGEDTQYF.

The chain combines TRBV29-1 with TRBJ2-3; 9 bases fit TRBD2. The trim removed 1 base at V and 5 bases at J, leaving 13 bases unmatched. The CDR3 is 17 amino acids. The germline CDR1 and CDR2 sequences are SQVTM and ANQGSEA. As DNA, the CDR3 is TGCAGCGTTGAAGTCAGTAGCGGGGGCCCGGGGGGAGATACGCAGTATTTT. This codes for CSVEVSSGGPGGDTQYF.

This clonotype was detected once. The V gene is TRBV9, the J gene TRBJ2-1, with a possible D match to TRBD2 (6 bases). The CDR3 runs to 14 residues. The germline V and J ends were trimmed by 2 bases and 8 bases, with 14 bases remaining between them. The germline gives CDR1 SGDLS, CDR2 YYNGEE. The CDR3 protein is CASSVGGEVDEQFF. CDR3 DNA sequence: TGTGCCAGCAGCGTGGGCGGGGAAGTCGATGAGCAGTTCTTC.

The J gene is TRBJ2-5, the V gene TRBV15; TRBD2 agrees at 9 bases. The CDR3 consists of 18 residues. The V gene end was trimmed by 10 bases and the J gene end by 5 bases; junction bases not matched to a gene: 23. Germline CDR1 is LNHNV and CDR2 is YYDKDF (reference sequence). The CDR3: CAKQGFSAGGTTGETQYF. CDR3 coding DNA: TGTGCCAAACAGGGTTTTTCGGCGGGGGGGACCACCGGGGAGACCCAGTACTTC.

The chain links TRBV3-1 to TRBJ2-1; TRBD2 is a possible D gene (5 bases). CDR3 length: 13 residues. V lost 4 bases, J lost 8 bases, and 12 bases lay in between. Per germline, CDR1 LGHDT and CDR2 YNNKEL (reference sequence). CDR3 bases: TGTGCCAGCAGCCCGGCGATCGGGGATGAGCAGTTCTTC. This gives the protein CASSPAIGDEQFF.

The chain couples TRBV27 to TRBJ2-3, with D unclear. The CDR3 totals 14 residues. Germline values: CDR1 MNHEY, CDR2 SMNVEV (reference sequence). V lost 3 bases to trimming and J lost 2 bases, with 9 bases between them. The CDR3: CASSFGRNTDTQYF. In nucleotides, the CDR3 is TGTGCCAGCAGTTTTGGACGGAACACAGATACGCAGTATTTT.

The table lists this clonotype with a count of one. This chain uses TRBV29-1 with TRBJ2-4, with D perhaps given as TRBD1 or TRBD2 (5 bases each). Near its end, the DNA agrees better with TRBJ2-7, so the J call may be wrong. CDR3 length: 15 residues. Germline CDR1 and CDR2: SQVTM and ANQGSEA. As DNA, the CDR3 is TGCAGCGTGGGGCGTGGGGAGCCCAACGCCTACGAGCAGTACTTC. Protein sequence: CSVGRGEPNAYEQYF.

This clonotype was seen just once. One junction end does not reproduce the germline sequence, and a read error may be involved. The J gene is TRBJ1-2, the V gene TRBV9; D possibly corresponds to TRBD1 (6 bases). From germline, CDR1 is SGDLS and CDR2 YYNGEE. CDR3 length equals 16 residues. CDR3 coding DNA: TGTGCCAGCAGCGGGACAGTGCCCCTCGCTAACTATGGCCACACCTTC. Translating it yields CASSGTVPLANYGHTF.

The chain couples TRBV5-5 to TRBJ2-1; TRBD1 matches at 7 bases. This CDR3 region has 14 residues. J gave up 4 bases and V 9 bases, and 10 bases lay outside the gene matches. Germline CDR1 and CDR2: SGHKS and YYEKEE (reference sequence). The CDR3 DNA follows: TGTGCCACAGCCCCCGGGACAGCATACAATGAGCAGTTCTTC. Translating it yields CATAPGTAYNEQFF.

This chain connects TRBV21-1 to TRBJ2-7. TRBV21-1 is shown as a pseudogene. The CDR3 spans 13 residues. CDR3 in DNA: TGTGCCAGCAGCAAAGCGCTTTGGTACGAGCAGTACTTC. Translated, it gives CASSKALWYEQYF.

This rearrangement joins TRBV7-3 to TRBJ1-2; D is uncertain. This CDR3 spans 14 amino acids. Trimming pared 2 bases from V and 6 bases from J, leaving 13 bases between. Germline V gene lookup returns CDR1 SGHTA and CDR2 FQGTGA. The DNA of the CDR3 is TGTGCCAGCAGCTTAGATGCGGCACGGGATGGCTACACCTTC. Translated, it gives CASSLDAARDGYTF.

This chain connects TRBV9 to TRBJ2-5; D is possibly TRBD1 or TRBD2 (6 bases each). The better agreement between TRBJ2-7 and the DNA end casts doubt on the J call. The V gene's germline CDR1 is SGDLS and CDR2 YYNGEE. The CDR3 covers 15 residues. This CDR3 reads CASSRSDRRGYEQYF. The CDR3, as DNA: TGTGCCAGCAGCCGCTCTGACAGGCGGGGCTACGAGCAGTACTTC.

The DNA for the CDR3 is TGTGCCAGCAGCCCGCCAGTTGCGAATGAGCAGTTCTTC. Protein: CASSPPVANEQFF. The chain combines TRBV4-2 with TRBJ2-1; unclear D gene. V lost 4 bases to trimming and J lost 7 bases, with 11 bases between them. This CDR3 comprises 13 residues. Germline V lookup: CDR1 LGHNA, CDR2 YNFKEQ.